Listed here are 24 T cell receptor beta chains from one sample, sequenced in a study of regulatory T cells in long-lasting Graves disease. In building TCR beta libraries, iRepertoire HTBI primers were used together with Arm-PCR of CDR3 regions. TCRdb re-called the multiplex PCR reads with MiXCR, one entry per CDR3 protein. The sample has around 400,000 distinct CDR3 sequences; around 20% are singletons. Sample time point: persistent/refractory GD, antithyroid drugs over 5 years with positive TRAb. Preparation of the TCR library used RNA extracted from PBMCs. Sequencing was performed on peripheral blood mononuclear cells (PBMCs), taken when the disease was refractory, from a patient treated with antithyroid drugs. The receptors come from a female donor with Graves disease.

This clonotype was picked up many times. The rearrangement uses TRBV27 and TRBJ1-5, with D hard to call. Germline V gene lookup returns CDR1 MNHEY and CDR2 SMNVEV (reference sequence). CDR3 size: 14 residues. The ends were cut back, 3 bases at V and 5 bases at J, with 11 bases in the middle. Written as DNA, the CDR3 is TGTGCCAGCAGTTTGGGTGGGTGGGATCAGCCCCAGCATTTT. It translates to CASSLGGWDQPQHF.

This clonotype occurred many times. The rearrangement links TRBV11-2 to TRBJ2-7; no clear D. V was shortened by 0 bases and J by 6 bases, with 6 bases between the two germline ends. This CDR3 has 12 amino acids. Germline values: CDR1 SGHAT, CDR2 FQNNGV. CDR3 region: CASSLERGEQYF. The CDR3 DNA sequence: TGTGCCAGCAGCTTAGAACGAGGCGAGCAGTACTTC.

This clonotype was recorded at least ten times. The V gene is TRBV28, the J gene TRBJ2-7; the match to TRBD2 covers 11 bases. The CDR3 runs to 14 residues. CDR1 and CDR2 (germline): MDHEN, SYDVKM. Unmatched junction bases numbered 5, after V lost 6 bases and J lost 4 bases. The CDR3 here is CASRQLAGVYEQYF. In DNA, the CDR3 is TGTGCCAGCAGACAACTAGCGGGAGTGTACGAGCAGTACTTC.

There are many counts of this clonotype. The chain joins TRBV6-1 to TRBJ2-7; TRBD1 is a possible D gene (6 bases). The V and J ends lost 2 bases and 6 bases respectively, with 14 bases between them. CDR1 is MNHNS, CDR2 SASEGT, per germline. The length of the CDR3 is 14 residues. The CDR3 DNA reads TGTGCCAGCAGTGAACTGGGGGCTCTAATCGAGCAGTACTTC. Translation: CASSELGALIEQYF.

This clonotype has a single count. The junction departs from the called germline gene at one end, perhaps through a read error. The V and J genes are TRBV10-1 and TRBJ1-1, with 7 bases lining up with TRBD1. This CDR3 spans 13 amino acids. Germline CDR1 reads WNHNN; CDR2 reads SYGVQD (reference sequence). This CDR3 is CASQGQWGTEALF. The CDR3 DNA sequence: TGCGCCAGCCAGGGACAGTGGGGAACTGAAGCTCTCTTT.

This clonotype was detected a few times. The CDR3 bases are TGTGCCAGCAGCCAAGATTGGGCAGGGGCCTACGAGCAGTACTTC. Translating it yields CASSQDWAGAYEQYF. V usage is TRBV3-1 and J usage is TRBJ2-7, with D possibly TRBD1 on 6 matching bases. There are 15 residues in the CDR3. Germline assignment: CDR1 LGHDT and CDR2 YNNKEL (reference sequence). Between the trimmed V and J ends, which lost 0 bases and 2 bases, there was a span of 11 bases.

This clonotype was detected many times. The V and J genes are TRBV2 and TRBJ1-2; D is undetermined. Germline-derived CDR1 and CDR2 are SNHLY and FYNNEI. V gave up 2 bases and J gave up 2 bases, with 12 bases separating them. The CDR3 is made up of 15 amino acids. The CDR3, as DNA: TGTGCCAGCAGTGAACTAACAGCCCGGAACTATGGCTACACCTTC. Protein product: CASSELTARNYGYTF. The full variable domain, its missing parts supplied by reference TRBV2 and TRBJ1-2, is EPEVTQTPSHQVTQMGQEVILRCVPISNHLYFYWYRQILGQKVEFLVSFYNNEISEKSEIFDDQFSVERPDGSNFTLKIRSTKLEDSAMYFCASSELTARNYGYTFGSGTRLTVV.

At least ten counts were recorded for this clonotype. The chain is built from TRBV6-2 or TRBV6-3 and TRBJ2-7; no firm D call. CDR3 length: 15 residues. V lost 10 bases, J lost 0 bases, and 19 bases lay in between. Germline V gene lookup returns CDR1 MNHEY and CDR2 SVGEGT. The CDR3 coding sequence is TGTGCCAAATATGGATGGACGGCATACTCCTACGAGCAGTACTTC. It specifies CAKYGWTAYSYEQYF.

This clonotype was detected only once. The chain couples TRBV20-1 to TRBJ1-6; D is uncertain. CDR3 length equals 14 residues. V lost 3 bases and J 0 bases, leaving 6 bases between the germline ends. Germline V gives CDR1 DFQATT, CDR2 SNEGSKA (reference sequence). The CDR3 is CSASESSYNSPLHF. The CDR3 DNA is TGCAGTGCTAGTGAAAGCTCCTATAATTCACCCCTCCACTTT.

A remark on this clonotype: The germline gene is not matched at one end of the junction; a read error may be the cause. The genes are TRBV6-2 or TRBV6-3 and TRBJ2-1; maybe TRBD2 (5 bases). Germline CDR1 and CDR2: MNHEY and SVGEGT. The CDR3 runs 14 residues. The CDR3, as DNA: TGTGTCAGCAGCCTCTGGAGCGGAGACAATGAGCAGTTCTTC. Encoded protein: CVSSLWSGDNEQFF.

The chain employs TRBV5-4 and TRBJ2-6; D tentatively reads TRBD1 or TRBD2 (6 bases each). The CDR3 covers 17 residues. V was trimmed by 0 bases and J by 3 bases, leaving 13 bases between them. Germline V lookup: CDR1 SGHNT, CDR2 YYREEE (reference sequence). CDR3 sequence: CASSLVGGPIGANVLTF. The DNA of the CDR3 is TGTGCCAGCAGCTTGGTCGGGGGCCCGATTGGGGCCAACGTCCTGACTTTC. Complete variable domain (other parts from reference TRBV5-4 and TRBJ2-6): ETGVTQSPTHLIKTRGQQVTLRCSSQSGHNTVSWYQQALGQGPQFIFQYYREEENGRGNFPPRFSGLQFPNYSSELNVNALELDDSALYLCASSLVGGPIGANVLTFGAGSRLTVL.

This clonotype was observed a few times. The junction departs from germline at one end; a sequencing error may be responsible. V and J are TRBV6-1 and TRBJ2-1; 11 bases are a match to TRBD2. CDR3 size: 17 residues. Per the germline V gene, CDR1 is MNHNS and CDR2 is SASEGT. CDR3 bases: TGTGCCAGCAGTACCTTAGCGGGGGGGAAGCCCTACAATGGGCAGTTCTTC. It codes for CASSTLAGGKPYNGQFF.

The chain is built from TRBV5-1 and TRBJ2-7; TRBD1 or TRBD2 may be the D gene (5 bases each). The CDR3 has 14 amino acids. Trimming took off 4 bases at V and 5 bases at J, with 16 bases between the two ends. Germline V lookup: CDR1 SGHRS, CDR2 YFSETQ. The CDR3 DNA follows: TGCGCCAGCAGCCTCCGTCCCGGGGCCCACGAGCAGTACTTC. This codes for CASSLRPGAHEQYF.

This clonotype was seen ten or more times. The rearrangement uses TRBV19 and TRBJ2-7; 9 nucleotides agree with TRBD1. The germline gives CDR1 LNHDA, CDR2 SQIVND (reference sequence). Trimming cost V 7 bases and J 1 base; bases outside gene matches: 11. The CDR3 loop spans 16 amino acids. The CDR3 spells CASKSSWGQGSYEQYF. CDR3 bases: TGTGCCAGTAAGTCGAGTTGGGGACAGGGATCCTACGAGCAGTACTTC.

The CDR3 loop is CASRGGGTALYNEQFF. The CDR3 region has the DNA TGTGCCAGCAGAGGGGGGGGGACAGCACTCTACAATGAGCAGTTCTTC. The rearrangement joins TRBV5-5 to TRBJ2-1; TRBD1 or TRBD2 may be the D gene (7 bases each). Looked up from germline, CDR1 is SGHKS and CDR2 is YYEKEE (reference sequence). This CDR3 region has 16 residues. V lost 5 bases and J lost 3, with 18 bases in between.

At least ten counts were recorded for this clonotype. This chain links TRBV3-1 with TRBJ2-5; TRBD2 matches at 11 bases. Germline CDR1 LGHDT, CDR2 YNNKEL (reference sequence). V gave up 3 bases and J gave up 2 bases; unmatched junction bases: 14. This CDR3 contains 19 residues. The chain's CDR3 is CASSHPGTSGERFQETQYF. The CDR3 region has the DNA TGTGCCAGCAGCCATCCCGGGACTAGCGGAGAACGCTTTCAAGAGACCCAGTACTTC.

This clonotype was recorded at least ten times. V is TRBV27 and J is TRBJ1-5; weak D call: TRBD1 (5 bases). Germline-derived CDR1 and CDR2 are MNHEY and SMNVEV (reference sequence). Trimming cost V 0 bases and J 6 bases, with 9 bases left between them. The CDR3 sequence is 14 residues long. In nucleotides, the CDR3 is TGTGCCAGCAGTTTATCGGGGGTTGGTCAGCCCCAGCATTTT. Translated, it gives CASSLSGVGQPQHF.

This rearrangement joins TRBV3-1 to TRBJ2-4; D gene ambiguous. With 0 bases removed from V and 7 bases from J, the gap between germline ends came to 22 bases. The CDR3 is 18 residues long. CDR1 LGHDT and CDR2 YNNKEL come from the germline V gene (reference sequence). The CDR3 loop is CASSQDPPRFVYGNIQYF. CDR3 sequence (DNA): TGTGCCAGCAGCCAAGATCCTCCCCGATTTGTTTATGGGAACATTCAGTACTTC.

This clonotype was detected only a few times. The chain recombines TRBV10-3 with TRBJ2-4, with D maybe TRBD2 (6 bases). The germline V and J ends were trimmed by 7 bases and 8 bases, with 15 bases remaining between them. The CDR3 loop spans 13 amino acids. Germline V gives CDR1 ENHRY, CDR2 SYGVKD. The CDR3 sequence is CAINAGREDIQYF. In DNA form, the CDR3 reads TGTGCCATCAATGCGGGACGGGAAGACATTCAGTACTTC.

Many counts were recorded for this clonotype. This rearrangement joins TRBV29-1 to TRBJ1-1; 8 bases match TRBD1. This CDR3 region has 14 residues. V shed 5 bases and J 0 bases; nucleotides not matched to a gene: 5. CDR1 SQVTM and CDR2 ANQGSEA come from the germline V gene. The DNA of the CDR3 is TGCAGCGTTCAGCAGGGGGCTATGAACACTGAAGCTTTCTTT. This sequence encodes CSVQQGAMNTEAFF. Variable domain in full (rest from reference TRBV29-1 and TRBJ1-1): SAVISQKPSRDICQRGTSLTIQCQVDSQVTMMFWYRQQPGQSLTLIATANQGSEATYESGFVIDKFPISRPNLTFSTLTVSNMSPEDSSIYLCSVQQGAMNTEAFFGQGTRLTVV.

This clonotype was counted at least ten times. The chain combines TRBV10-2 with TRBJ2-7, with 10 bases that match TRBD2. V was clipped by 6 bases and J by 3 bases; unmatched bases: 5. Germline values: CDR1 WSHSY, CDR2 SAAADI. This CDR3 contains 14 residues. CDR3 loop: CASRIAGGRYEQYF. DNA of the CDR3: TGCGCCAGCAGGATAGCGGGAGGCCGCTACGAGCAGTACTTC.

V and J are TRBV6-1 and TRBJ2-1; 9 bases match TRBD2. The CDR3 is 15 residues long. CDR1 is MNHNS and CDR2 is SASEGT in the germline V gene. V shed 8 bases, J shed 10 bases, and the junction held 15 bases outside the gene matches. DNA of the CDR3: TGTGCCAGCCTCCCCTCTGGGACTAGCTCTCGCGAGCAGTTCTTC. It codes for CASLPSGTSSREQFF.

Many counts were recorded for this clonotype. This chain links TRBV28 with TRBJ2-5; D possibly corresponds to TRBD1 (6 bases). The CDR3 spans 12 residues. The V end lost 8 bases, the J end lost 4 bases, and 11 bases lay between the germline ends. Germline loops: CDR1 MDHEN, CDR2 SYDVKM. The CDR3 reads CASSGDLETQYF. CDR3 nucleotides: TGTGCCAGCTCAGGGGATTTAGAGACCCAGTACTTC.

Ten or more counts support this clonotype. The CDR3 region has the DNA TGCAGCGTGGGACACCTCCAAGAGACCCAGTACTTC. It is translated as CSVGHLQETQYF. V gene TRBV29-1 combines with J gene TRBJ2-5; a weak D match, TRBD1 (6 bases). Germline assignment: CDR1 SQVTM and CDR2 ANQGSEA. Trimming stripped 6 bases from V and 1 base from J, with 9 bases between. The CDR3 has 12 amino acids.